The source of this T cell receptor beta chain is a study of blood T cells in healthy people across ages. The CDR3 contains 16 residues. V shed 4 bases, J shed 7 bases, and the junction held 11 bases outside the gene matches. Germline V gene lookup returns CDR1 DFQATT and CDR2 SNEGSKA (reference sequence). A J-beta primer mix and a sample-barcoded 5' primer were used in a second PCR of about 7 to 12 cycles. Each CDR3 protein is one row after TCRdb ran MiXCR on the 5' RACE reads. Of about 670,000 distinct CDR3 sequences listed, approximately 40% are singletons. With respect to this clonotype: Its antigen is still unknown.

Whole-study results and caveats: PBMCs that were unsorted prevented a conclusive naive versus antigen-experienced comparison.

Sequenced sample: blood. This TCR came from a man aged 80 or over in good health. The chain employs TRBV20-1 and TRBJ1-5, with 12 bases matching TRBD1. The CDR3 region has the DNA TGCAGTGCTATCACCGGGACAGGGGGCGCGAGACAGCCCCAGCATTTT. Translation: CSAITGTGGARQPQHF.